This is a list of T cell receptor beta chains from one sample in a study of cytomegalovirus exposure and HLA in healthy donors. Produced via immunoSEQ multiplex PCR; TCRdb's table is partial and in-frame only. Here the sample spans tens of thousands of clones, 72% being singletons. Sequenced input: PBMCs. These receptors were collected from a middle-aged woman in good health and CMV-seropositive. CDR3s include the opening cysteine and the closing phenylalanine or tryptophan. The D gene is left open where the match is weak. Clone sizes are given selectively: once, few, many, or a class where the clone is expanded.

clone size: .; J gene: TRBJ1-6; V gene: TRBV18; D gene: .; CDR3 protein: CASSPEGSPLHF; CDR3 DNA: TGTGCCAGCTCACCAGAGGGCTCACCCCTCCACTTT
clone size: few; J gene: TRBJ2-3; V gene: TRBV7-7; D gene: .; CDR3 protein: CASSLGVGEADTQYF; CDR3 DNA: TGTGCTAGCAGCTTAGGGGTAGGGGAGGCAGATACGCAGTATTTT
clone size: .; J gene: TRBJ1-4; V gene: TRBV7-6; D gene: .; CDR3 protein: CASSSQGNSNEKLFF; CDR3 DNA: TGTGCCAGCAGTTCTCAGGGAAATTCCAATGAAAAACTGTTTTTT
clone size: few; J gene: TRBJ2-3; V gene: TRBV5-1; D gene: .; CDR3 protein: CASSLGQISTDTQYF; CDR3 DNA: TGCGCCAGCAGCTTGGGACAGATTAGCACAGATACGCAGTATTTT
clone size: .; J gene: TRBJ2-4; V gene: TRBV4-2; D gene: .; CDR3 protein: CASSPWRDVNIQYF; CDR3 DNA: TGTGCCAGCAGCCCCTGGAGGGATGTGAACATTCAGTACTTC
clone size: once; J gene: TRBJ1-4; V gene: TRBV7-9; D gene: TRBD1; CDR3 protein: CASSPGQGWEKLFF; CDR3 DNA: TGTGCCAGCAGCCCCGGACAGGGGTGGGAAAAACTGTTTTTT
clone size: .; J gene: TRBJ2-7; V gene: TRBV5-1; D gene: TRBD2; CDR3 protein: CASRLDPTSVSYEQYF; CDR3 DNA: TGCGCCAGCAGATTGGATCCCACTAGCGTGTCCTACGAGCAGTACTTC
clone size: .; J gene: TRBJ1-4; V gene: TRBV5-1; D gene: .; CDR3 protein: CASSPQGTGEKLFF; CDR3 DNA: TGCGCCAGCAGCCCTCAGGGGACGGGTGAAAAACTGTTTTTT
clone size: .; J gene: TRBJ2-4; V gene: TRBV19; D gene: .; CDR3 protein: CASSIFRVGNIQYF; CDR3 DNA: TGTGCCAGTAGTATTTTCCGGGTCGGAAACATTCAGTACTTC
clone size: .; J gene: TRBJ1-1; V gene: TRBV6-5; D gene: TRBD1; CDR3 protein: CASSYAQTGELEAFF; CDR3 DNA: TGTGCCAGCAGTTACGCCCAGACAGGGGAACTTGAAGCTTTCTTT
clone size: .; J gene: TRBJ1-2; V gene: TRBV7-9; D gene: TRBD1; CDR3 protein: CSSSRGQTYGYTF; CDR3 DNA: TGTTCCAGCAGCAGGGGACAGACTTATGGCTACACCTTC
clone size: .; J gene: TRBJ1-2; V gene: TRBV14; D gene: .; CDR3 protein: CASSQGTHYGYTF; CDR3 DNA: TGTGCCAGCAGCCAGGGGACACACTATGGCTACACCTTC
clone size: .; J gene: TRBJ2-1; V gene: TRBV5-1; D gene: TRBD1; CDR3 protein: CASSRRTGGENEQFF; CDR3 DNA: TGCGCCAGCAGCCGAAGGACAGGGGGAGAAAATGAGCAGTTCTTC
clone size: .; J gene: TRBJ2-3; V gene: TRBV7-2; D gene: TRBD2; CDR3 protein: CASSLESSGGTDTQYF; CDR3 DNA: TGTGCCAGCAGCTTAGAATCGAGCGGGGGCACAGATACGCAGTATTTT
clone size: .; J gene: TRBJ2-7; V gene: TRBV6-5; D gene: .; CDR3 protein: CASLRRGTREQYF; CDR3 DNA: TGTGCCTCCTTAAGGAGGGGTACTCGGGAGCAGTACTTC
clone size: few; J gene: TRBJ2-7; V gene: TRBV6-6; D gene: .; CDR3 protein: CASSYLGDEQYF; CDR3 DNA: TGTGCCAGCAGCTATCTAGGAGACGAGCAGTACTTC
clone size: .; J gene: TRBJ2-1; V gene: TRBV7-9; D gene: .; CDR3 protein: CASSTSTRPSYNEQFF; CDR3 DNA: TGTGCCAGCAGCACCTCGACTAGGCCCTCCTACAATGAGCAGTTCTTC
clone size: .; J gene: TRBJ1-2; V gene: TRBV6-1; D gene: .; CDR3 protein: CASSDRVTSGYTF; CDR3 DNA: TGTGCCAGCAGTGACAGGGTAACGTCTGGCTACACCTTC
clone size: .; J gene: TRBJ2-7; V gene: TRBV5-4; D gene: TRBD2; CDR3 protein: CASSLFDSGGREQYF; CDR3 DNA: TGTGCCAGCAGCTTGTTTGATAGCGGGGGGAGGGAGCAGTACTTC
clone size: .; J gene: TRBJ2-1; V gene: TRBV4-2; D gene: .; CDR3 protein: CASSSDQRVYNEQFF; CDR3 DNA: TGTGCCAGCAGCTCCGACCAGCGGGTTTACAATGAGCAGTTCTTC
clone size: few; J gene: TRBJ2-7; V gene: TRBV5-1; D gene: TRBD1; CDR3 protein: CASSLGGTGSYEQYF; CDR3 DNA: TGCGCCAGCAGCTTGGGAGGGACAGGGAGCTACGAGCAGTACTTC
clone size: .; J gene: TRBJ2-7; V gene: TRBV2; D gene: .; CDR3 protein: CASHSPTSYEQYF; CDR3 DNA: TGTGCCAGTCACTCCCCGACAAGCTACGAGCAGTACTTC
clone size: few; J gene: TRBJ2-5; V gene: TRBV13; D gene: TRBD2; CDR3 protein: CASSLGDLGLAGQETQYF; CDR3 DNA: TGTGCCAGCAGCCTCGGGGACCTCGGACTAGCGGGGCAAGAGACCCAGTACTTC
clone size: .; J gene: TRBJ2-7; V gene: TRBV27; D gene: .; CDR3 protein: CASSLLSGGSSYEQYF; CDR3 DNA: TGTGCCAGCAGTCTCCTGTCGGGGGGCAGCTCCTACGAGCAGTACTTC
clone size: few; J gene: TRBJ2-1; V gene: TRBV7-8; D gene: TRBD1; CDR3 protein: CASSSRTGNEQFF; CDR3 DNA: TGTGCCAGCAGCTCCCGGACAGGCAATGAGCAGTTCTTC
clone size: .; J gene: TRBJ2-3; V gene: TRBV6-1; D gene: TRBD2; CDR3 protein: CASRAWTSGADTQYF; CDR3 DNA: TGTGCCAGCAGGGCCTGGACTAGCGGGGCAGATACGCAGTATTTT
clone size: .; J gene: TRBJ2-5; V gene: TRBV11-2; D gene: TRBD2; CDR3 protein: CASSAGTSGGTQYF; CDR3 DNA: TGTGCCAGCAGCGCGGGGACTAGCGGGGGCACCCAGTACTTC
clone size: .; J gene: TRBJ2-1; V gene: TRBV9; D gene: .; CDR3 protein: CASSDDRLFYEQFF; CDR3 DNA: TGTGCCAGCAGCGACGACAGGTTGTTCTATGAGCAGTTCTTC
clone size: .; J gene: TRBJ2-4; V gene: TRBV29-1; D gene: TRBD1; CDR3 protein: CSVGQGANIQYF; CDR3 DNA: TGCAGCGTTGGACAGGGGGCGAACATTCAGTACTTC
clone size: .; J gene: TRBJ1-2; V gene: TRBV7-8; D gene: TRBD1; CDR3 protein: CASSLSSETGGGYTF; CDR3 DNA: TGTGCCAGCAGCTTATCCTCCGAGACAGGGGGTGGCTACACCTTC
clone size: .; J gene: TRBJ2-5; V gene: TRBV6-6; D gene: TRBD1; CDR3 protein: CASGGQGVAQYF; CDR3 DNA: TGTGCCAGCGGCGGACAGGGGGTTGCCCAGTACTTC
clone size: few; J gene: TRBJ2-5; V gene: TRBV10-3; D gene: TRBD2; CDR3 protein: CAISSGGEQETQYF; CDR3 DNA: TGTGCCATCAGCTCGGGGGGGGAGCAAGAGACCCAGTACTTC
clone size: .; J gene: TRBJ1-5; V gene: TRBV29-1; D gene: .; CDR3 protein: CSVGQINQPQHF; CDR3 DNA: TGCAGCGTTGGGCAGATCAATCAGCCCCAGCATTTT
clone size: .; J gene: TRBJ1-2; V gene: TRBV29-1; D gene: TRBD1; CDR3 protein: CSVGQGANYGYTF; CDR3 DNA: TGCAGCGTTGGACAGGGCGCTAACTATGGCTACACCTTC
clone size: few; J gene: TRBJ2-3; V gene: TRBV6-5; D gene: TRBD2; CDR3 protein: CASTRLAGGTDTQYF; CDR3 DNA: TGTGCCAGCACCAGACTAGCGGGGGGCACAGATACGCAGTATTTT
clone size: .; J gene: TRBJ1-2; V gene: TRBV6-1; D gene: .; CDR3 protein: CASSESFGARYGYTF; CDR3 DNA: TGTGCCAGCAGTGAATCCTTTGGGGCAAGGTATGGCTACACCTTC
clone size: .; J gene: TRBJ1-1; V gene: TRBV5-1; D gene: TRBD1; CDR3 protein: CASSGSGQGDTEAFF; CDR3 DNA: TGCGCCAGCAGCGGCTCGGGACAGGGGGACACTGAAGCTTTCTTT